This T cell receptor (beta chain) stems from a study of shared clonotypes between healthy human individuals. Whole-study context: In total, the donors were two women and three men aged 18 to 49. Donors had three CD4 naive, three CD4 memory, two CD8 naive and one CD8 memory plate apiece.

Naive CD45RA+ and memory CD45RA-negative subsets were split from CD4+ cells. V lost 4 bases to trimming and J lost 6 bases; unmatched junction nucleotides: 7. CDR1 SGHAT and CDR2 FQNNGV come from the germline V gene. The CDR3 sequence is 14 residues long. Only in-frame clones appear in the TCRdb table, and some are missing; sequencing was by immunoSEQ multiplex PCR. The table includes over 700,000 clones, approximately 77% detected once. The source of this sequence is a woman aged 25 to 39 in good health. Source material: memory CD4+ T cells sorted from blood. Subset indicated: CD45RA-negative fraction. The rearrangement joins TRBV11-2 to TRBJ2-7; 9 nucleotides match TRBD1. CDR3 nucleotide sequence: TGTGCCAGCAGCTGGACAGGGGATACCGTCGAGCAGTACTTC. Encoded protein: CASSWTGDTVEQYF. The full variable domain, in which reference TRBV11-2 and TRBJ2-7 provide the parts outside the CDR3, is EAGVAQSPRYKIIEKRQSVAFWCNPISGHATLYWYQQILGQGPKLLIQFQNNGVVDDSQLPKDRFSAERLKGVDSTLKIQPAKLEDSAVYLCASSWTGDTVEQYFGPGTRLTVT.